The 18 T cell receptor beta chains presented below share a single source sample, sequenced in a study of Graves' ophthalmopathy and Graves' hyperthyroidism. The authors amplified TCR beta CDR3 regions, and they did so from RNA transcripts for repertoire sequencing. The library came from an HTBI-primed first-round RT-PCR and a second-round multiplex PCR. TCRdb passed the multiplex PCR reads through MiXCR, listing each CDR3 protein once. The table has over a million distinct CDR3 sequences, 36% seen once. The sequenced material came from peripheral blood or thyroid tissue (not recorded which). The receptors were sampled from an adult man with Graves' hyperthyroidism.

The chain combines TRBV25-1 with TRBJ1-2; 8 bases agree with TRBD1. Germline V gene lookup returns CDR1 MGHDK and CDR2 SYGVNS. There are 15 residues in the CDR3. The V segment lost 5 bases and the J segment 8 bases; nucleotides outside the gene matches: 13. The DNA for the CDR3 is TGTGCCAGCAGTAGTCCCCTAGACAGGGGAGTCGGCTACACCTTC. This codes for CASSSPLDRGVGYTF.

This clonotype came up once. The V and J genes are TRBV6-2 or TRBV6-3 and TRBJ1-1, with D perhaps TRBD1 (5 bases). Germline V lookup: CDR1 MNHEY, CDR2 SVGEGT. The CDR3 length is 14 residues. V shed 6 bases and J shed 13 bases, with 24 bases lying between them. DNA for the CDR3: TGTGCCAGCAGCCCCATGGGGAGGAGAACAGGCGGTTTCTTT. This gives the protein CASSPMGRRTGGFF.

This clonotype was seen many times. This chain uses TRBV19 with TRBJ2-5, with a weak D call TRBD2 (6 bases). The length of the CDR3 is 14 residues. Germline assignment: CDR1 LNHDA and CDR2 SQIVND (reference sequence). The chain's CDR3 is CASRDFPYQETQYF. For the CDR3, the DNA is TGTGCATCTCGGGACTTCCCGTACCAAGAGACCCAGTACTTC.

The sample holds many counts of this clonotype. The J gene is TRBJ2-7, the V gene TRBV29-1, with D possibly TRBD1 on 6 matching bases. V lost 5 bases to trimming and J lost 7 bases, with 15 bases between them. The CDR3 is 12 amino acids. Germline values: CDR1 SQVTM, CDR2 ANQGSEA. CDR3 protein: CSVQQGSGEQYF. CDR3 DNA: TGCAGCGTTCAACAGGGCTCTGGGGAGCAGTACTTC.

This sequence joins TRBV5-1 and TRBJ2-7; D is undetermined. The V gene's germline CDR1 is SGHRS and CDR2 YFSETQ. The V end lost 5 bases, the J end lost 0 bases, and 12 bases lay between the germline ends. The CDR3 covers 14 residues. The CDR3 here is CASRDDLSSYEQYF. The DNA of the CDR3 is TGCGCCAGCAGAGATGACTTGAGCTCCTACGAGCAGTACTTC.

J is TRBJ2-2 and V is TRBV30; D tentatively fits TRBD1 or TRBD2 (7 bases each). This CDR3 region has 15 residues. V lost 4 bases, J lost 6 bases, and 18 bases lay in between. Germline V gene lookup returns CDR1 GTSNPN and CDR2 SVGIG (reference sequence). CDR3 amino acids: CAWTTWAGGAGELFF. The CDR3 nucleotides are TGTGCCTGGACCACCTGGGCAGGGGGGGCCGGGGAGCTGTTTTTT.

This chain links TRBV7-2 with TRBJ1-5; no clear D. The CDR3 extends over 13 amino acids. Germline CDR1 and CDR2: SGHTA and FQGNSA. The V gene lost 5 bases and the J gene lost 9 bases, with 14 bases spanning the gap. CDR3 protein: CASSPRVSGPQHF. As DNA, the CDR3 is TGTGCCAGCAGCCCCCGAGTATCCGGGCCCCAGCATTTT.

This clonotype was seen a few times. The chain has TRBV12-3 or TRBV12-4 and TRBJ2-7; 8 bases align to TRBD2. The ends lost 6 bases at V and 9 bases at J; junction bases unmatched: 13. The CDR3 is made up of 14 amino acids. The CDR3 reads CASSERGYSNLQYF. The CDR3 DNA follows: TGTGCCAGCAGCGAGCGGGGGTATTCTAATTTGCAGTACTTC.

The sample holds many counts of this clonotype. This sequence joins TRBV7-2 and TRBJ1-6; D unresolved. This CDR3 comprises 14 residues. Deletions cut 1 base from V and 8 bases from J, with 9 bases between. The germline CDR1 and CDR2 sequences are SGHTA and FQGNSA. The CDR3: CASSLVSAHSPLHF. CDR3 sequence (DNA): TGTGCCAGCAGCTTAGTTTCAGCCCATTCACCCCTCCACTTT. The full variable domain, its missing parts supplied by reference TRBV7-2 and TRBJ1-6, is GAGVSQSPSNKVTEKGKDVELRCDPISGHTALYWYRQSLGQGLEFLIYFQGNSAPDKSGLPSDRFSAERTGGSVSTLTIQRTQQEDSAVYLCASSLVSAHSPLHFGNGTRLTVT.

J is TRBJ2-2 and V is TRBV29-1; perhaps TRBD2 as D (6 bases). The CDR3 covers 13 residues. V lost 6 bases, J lost 6 bases, and 14 bases lay in between. The germline V gene has CDR1 SQVTM and CDR2 ANQGSEA. The CDR3 DNA reads TGCAGCGTCGCGGGACTCAGAGCCGGGGAGCTGTTTTTT. Its protein is CSVAGLRAGELFF.

Note on this clonotype: With a much larger clone just one base away, this may be a read error. The J gene is TRBJ2-7, the V gene TRBV7-6, with 11 positions matching TRBD2. Germline V lookup: CDR1 SGHVS, CDR2 FNYEAQ. The CDR3 has 15 residues. V lost 8 bases to trimming and J lost 2 bases; unmatched junction nucleotides: 8. CDR3 sequence reads: CASGRLAGYPYEQYF. In nucleotides, the CDR3 is TGTGCCAGCGGGAGACTAGCGGGATACCCCTACGAGCAGTACTTC. The full variable domain, in which reference TRBV7-6 and TRBJ2-7 provide the parts outside the CDR3, is GAGVSQSPRYKVTKRGQDVALRCDPISGHVSLYWYRQALGQGPEFLTYFNYEAQQDKSGLPNDRFSAERPEGSISTLTIQRTEQRDSAMYRCASGRLAGYPYEQYFGPGTRLTVT.

This clonotype was seen at least ten times. The rearrangement joins TRBV12-3 or TRBV12-4 to TRBJ1-6, with a weak D call TRBD1 (6 bases). The CDR3 length is 12 residues. V lost 6 bases, J lost 10 bases, and 10 bases lay in between. CDR3 residues: CASSRGGSPLHF. The DNA for the CDR3 is TGTGCCAGCAGCAGGGGTGGCTCACCCCTCCACTTT.

This clonotype has ten or more counts. The chain couples TRBV7-8 to TRBJ2-5; 9 positions match TRBD1. Germline V gene lookup returns CDR1 SGHVS and CDR2 FQNEAQ. The length of the CDR3 is 16 residues. V shed 1 base and J 5 bases; nucleotides not matched to a gene: 8. CDR3 DNA sequence: TGTGCCAGCAGCTTAGGGACAGGGGCGCTTGGCGAGACCCAGTACTTC. Translating it yields CASSLGTGALGETQYF.

This clonotype was seen only a few times. Just one base apart from a much larger clone, this may be a read error. This chain joins TRBV7-9 and TRBJ1-1; D is unresolved. The CDR3 has 16 residues. Deletions cut 4 bases from V and 2 bases from J, with 17 bases between. CDR1 and CDR2 (germline): SEHNR, FQNEAQ (reference sequence). The CDR3, as DNA: TGTGCCAGCAGCTCTTCCTTGTCAGGAACCAACACTGAAGCTTTCTTT. The encoded protein is CASSSSLSGTNTEAFF.

This clonotype was seen a few times. V is TRBV2 and J is TRBJ2-2; 14 bases map to TRBD2. The CDR3 totals 16 residues. Per germline, CDR1 SNHLY and CDR2 FYNNEI. J gave up 6 bases and V 6 bases, and 6 bases lay outside the gene matches. CDR3 sequence reads: CASREGLAGVSGELFF. The CDR3, as DNA: TGTGCCAGCAGGGAGGGACTAGCGGGAGTTTCCGGGGAGCTGTTTTTT.

This clonotype has ten or more counts. The rearrangement links TRBV20-1 to TRBJ2-5; D is unclear. The germline V and J ends were trimmed by 3 bases and 0 bases, with 5 bases remaining between them. CDR3 length equals 12 residues. Germline CDR1 and CDR2: DFQATT and SNEGSKA (reference sequence). The CDR3 DNA reads as TGCAGTGCTAGGGGGAACCAAGAGACCCAGTACTTC. Protein product: CSARGNQETQYF.

The chain employs TRBV11-2 and TRBJ2-5; TRBD2 agrees at 7 bases. Trimming removed 6 bases from V and 2 bases from J; junction bases left unmatched: 9. This CDR3 has 15 residues. The germline V gene has CDR1 SGHAT and CDR2 FQNNGV. CDR3 in amino acids: CASSGGGSRQETQYF. CDR3 in DNA: TGTGCCAGCAGTGGGGGGGGGAGCCGACAAGAGACCCAGTACTTC. The full variable domain, in which reference TRBV11-2 and TRBJ2-5 provide the parts outside the CDR3, is EAGVAQSPRYKIIEKRQSVAFWCNPISGHATLYWYQQILGQGPKLLIQFQNNGVVDDSQLPKDRFSAERLKGVDSTLKIQPAKLEDSAVYLCASSGGGSRQETQYFGPGTRLLVL.

This rearrangement joins TRBV10-3 to TRBJ1-2; a weak D match, TRBD1 (5 bases). The V gene lost 0 bases and the J gene lost 4 bases, with 12 bases spanning the gap. CDR3 length equals 15 residues. CDR1 is ENHRY, CDR2 SYGVKD, per germline. In DNA form, the CDR3 reads TGTGCCATCAGTGAGTCTGCAGGGCGCTCCTATGGCTACACCTTC. It is translated as CAISESAGRSYGYTF.